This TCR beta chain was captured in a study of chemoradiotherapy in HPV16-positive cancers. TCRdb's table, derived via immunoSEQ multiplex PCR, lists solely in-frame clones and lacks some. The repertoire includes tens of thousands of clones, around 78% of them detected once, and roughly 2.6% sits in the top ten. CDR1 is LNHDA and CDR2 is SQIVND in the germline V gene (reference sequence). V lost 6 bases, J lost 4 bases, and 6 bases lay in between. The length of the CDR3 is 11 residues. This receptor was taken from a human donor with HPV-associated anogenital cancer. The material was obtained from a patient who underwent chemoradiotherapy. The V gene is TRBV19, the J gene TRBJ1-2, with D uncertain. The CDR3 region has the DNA TGTGCCAGTAGCTATGGCTATGGCTACACCTTC. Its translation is CASSYGYGYTF.